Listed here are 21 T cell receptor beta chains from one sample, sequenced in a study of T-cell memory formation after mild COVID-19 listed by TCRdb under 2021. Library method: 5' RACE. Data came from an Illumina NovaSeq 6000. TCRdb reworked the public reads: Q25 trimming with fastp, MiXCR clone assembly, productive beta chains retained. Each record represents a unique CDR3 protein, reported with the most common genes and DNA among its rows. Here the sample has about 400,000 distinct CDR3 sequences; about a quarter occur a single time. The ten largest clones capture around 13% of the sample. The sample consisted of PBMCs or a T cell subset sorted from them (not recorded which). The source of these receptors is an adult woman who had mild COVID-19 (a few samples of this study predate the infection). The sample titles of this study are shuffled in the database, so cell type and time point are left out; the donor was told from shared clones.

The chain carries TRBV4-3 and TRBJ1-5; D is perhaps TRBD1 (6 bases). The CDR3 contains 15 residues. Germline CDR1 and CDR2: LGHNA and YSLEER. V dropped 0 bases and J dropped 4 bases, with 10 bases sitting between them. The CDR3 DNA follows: TGCGCCAGCAGCCAAGAGACAGGCTGGAATCAGCCCCAGCATTTT. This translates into CASSQETGWNQPQHF.

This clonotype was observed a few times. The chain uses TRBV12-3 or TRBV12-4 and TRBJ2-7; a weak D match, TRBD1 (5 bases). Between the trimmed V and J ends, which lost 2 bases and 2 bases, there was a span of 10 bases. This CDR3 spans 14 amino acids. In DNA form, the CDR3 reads TGTGCCAGCAGTTTACTAGGGGCCCCCTACGAGCAGTACTTC. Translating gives CASSLLGAPYEQYF.

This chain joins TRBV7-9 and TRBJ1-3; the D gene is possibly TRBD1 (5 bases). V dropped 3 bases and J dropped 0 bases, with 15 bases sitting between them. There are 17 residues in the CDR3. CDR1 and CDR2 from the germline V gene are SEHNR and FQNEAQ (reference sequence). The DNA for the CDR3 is TGTGCCAGCAGCTTTTTGGGGCCAGATAGCTCTGGAAACACCATATATTTT. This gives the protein CASSFLGPDSSGNTIYF.

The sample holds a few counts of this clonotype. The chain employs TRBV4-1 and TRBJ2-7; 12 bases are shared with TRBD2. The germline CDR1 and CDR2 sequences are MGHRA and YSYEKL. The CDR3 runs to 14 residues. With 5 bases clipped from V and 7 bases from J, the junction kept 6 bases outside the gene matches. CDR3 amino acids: CASSVLAGGHEQYF. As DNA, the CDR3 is TGCGCCAGCAGCGTGCTAGCGGGGGGGCATGAGCAGTACTTC.

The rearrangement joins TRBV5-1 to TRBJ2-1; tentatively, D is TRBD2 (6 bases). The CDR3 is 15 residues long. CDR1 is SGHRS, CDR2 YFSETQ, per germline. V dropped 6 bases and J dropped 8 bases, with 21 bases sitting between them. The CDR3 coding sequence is TGCGCCAGCACACCAATACTAGCTTCGGAATATGAGCAGTTCTTC. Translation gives CASTPILASEYEQFF.

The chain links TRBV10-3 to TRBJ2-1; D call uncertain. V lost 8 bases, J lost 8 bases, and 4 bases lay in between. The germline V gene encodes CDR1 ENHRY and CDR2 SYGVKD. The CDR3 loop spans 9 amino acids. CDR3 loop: CAIGDEQFF. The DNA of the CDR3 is TGTGCCATCGGGGATGAGCAGTTCTTC.

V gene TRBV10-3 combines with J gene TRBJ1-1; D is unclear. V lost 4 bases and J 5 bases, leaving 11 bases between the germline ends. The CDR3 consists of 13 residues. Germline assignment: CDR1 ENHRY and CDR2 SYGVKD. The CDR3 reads CAISAVEATEAFF. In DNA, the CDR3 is TGTGCCATCAGTGCGGTTGAGGCTACTGAAGCTTTCTTT.

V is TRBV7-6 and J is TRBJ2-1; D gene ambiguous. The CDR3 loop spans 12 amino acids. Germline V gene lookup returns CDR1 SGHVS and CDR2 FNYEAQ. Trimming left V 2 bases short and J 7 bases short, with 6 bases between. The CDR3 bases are TGTGCCAGCAGCTTAATAGCTAATGAGCAGTTCTTC. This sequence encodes CASSLIANEQFF. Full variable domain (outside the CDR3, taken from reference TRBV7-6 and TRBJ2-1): GAGVSQSPRYKVTKRGQDVALRCDPISGHVSLYWYRQALGQGPEFLTYFNYEAQQDKSGLPNDRFSAERPEGSISTLTIQRTEQRDSAMYRCASSLIANEQFFGPGTRLTVL.

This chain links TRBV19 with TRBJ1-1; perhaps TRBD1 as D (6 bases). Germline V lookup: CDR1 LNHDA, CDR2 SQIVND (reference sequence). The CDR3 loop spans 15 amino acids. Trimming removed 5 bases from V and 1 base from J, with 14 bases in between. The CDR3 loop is CASSRIGQQNTEAFF. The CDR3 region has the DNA TGTGCCAGTAGTCGGATTGGACAGCAGAACACTGAAGCTTTCTTT.

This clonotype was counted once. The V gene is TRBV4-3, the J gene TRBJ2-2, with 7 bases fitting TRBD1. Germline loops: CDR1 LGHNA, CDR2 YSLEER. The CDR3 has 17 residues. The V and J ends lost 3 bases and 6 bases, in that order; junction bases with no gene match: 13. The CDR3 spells CASSHAETGWRSGELFF. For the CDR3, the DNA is TGCGCCAGCAGCCACGCCGAGACAGGGTGGCGGTCCGGGGAGCTGTTTTTT.

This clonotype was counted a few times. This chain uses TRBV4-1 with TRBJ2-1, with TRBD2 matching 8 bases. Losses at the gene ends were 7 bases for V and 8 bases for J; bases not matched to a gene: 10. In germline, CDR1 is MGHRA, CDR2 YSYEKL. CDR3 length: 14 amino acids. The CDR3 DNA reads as TGCGCCAGCAAGAGGATCGGGGGGGCGGATGAGCAGTTCTTC. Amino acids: CASKRIGGADEQFF.

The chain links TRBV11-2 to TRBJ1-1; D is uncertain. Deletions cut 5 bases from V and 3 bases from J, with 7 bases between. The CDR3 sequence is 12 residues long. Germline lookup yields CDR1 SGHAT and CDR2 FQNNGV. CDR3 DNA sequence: TGTGCCAGCAGCGCGTTTCACACTGAAGCTTTCTTT. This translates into CASSAFHTEAFF.

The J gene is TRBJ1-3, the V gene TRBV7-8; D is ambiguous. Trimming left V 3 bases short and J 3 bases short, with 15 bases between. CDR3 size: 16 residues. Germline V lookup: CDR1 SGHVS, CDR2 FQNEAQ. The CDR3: CASSFLSRSGGNTIYF. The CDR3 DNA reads TGTGCCAGCAGCTTTTTAAGCCGAAGCGGTGGAAACACCATATATTTT.

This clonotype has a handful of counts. In DNA form, the CDR3 reads TGTGCCAGCAGAGTTAGCGGGGGCCGACACAATGAGCAGTTCTTC. It specifies CASRVSGGRHNEQFF. V and J are TRBV12-3 or TRBV12-4 and TRBJ2-1; TRBD2 matches at 9 bases. V was clipped by 6 bases and J by 5 bases; unmatched bases: 8. This CDR3 spans 15 amino acids.

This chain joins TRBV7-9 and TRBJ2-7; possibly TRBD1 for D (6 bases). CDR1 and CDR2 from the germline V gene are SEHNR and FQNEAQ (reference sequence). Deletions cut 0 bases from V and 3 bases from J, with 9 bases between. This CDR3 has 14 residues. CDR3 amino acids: CASSLARTVYEQYF. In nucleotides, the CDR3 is TGTGCCAGCAGCTTAGCGAGGACAGTCTACGAGCAGTACTTC.

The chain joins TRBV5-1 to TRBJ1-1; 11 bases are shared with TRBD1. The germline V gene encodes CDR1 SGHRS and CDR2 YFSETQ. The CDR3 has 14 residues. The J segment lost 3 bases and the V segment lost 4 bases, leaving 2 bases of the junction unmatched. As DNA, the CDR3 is TGCGCCAGCAGCGGGGACAGGGGGGACACTGAAGCTTTCTTT. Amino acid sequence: CASSGDRGDTEAFF.

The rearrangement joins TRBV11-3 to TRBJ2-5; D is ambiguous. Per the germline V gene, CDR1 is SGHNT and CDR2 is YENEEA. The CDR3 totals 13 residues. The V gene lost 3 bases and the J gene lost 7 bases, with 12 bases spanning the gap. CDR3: CASSLAPVGTQYF. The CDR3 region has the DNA TGTGCCAGCAGCTTGGCCCCAGTGGGGACCCAGTACTTC.

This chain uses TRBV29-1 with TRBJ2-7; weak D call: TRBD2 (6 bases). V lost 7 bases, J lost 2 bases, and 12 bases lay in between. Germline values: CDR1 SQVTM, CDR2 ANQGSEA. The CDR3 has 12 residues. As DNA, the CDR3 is TGCAGCGCGGGGGACGGCGCCTACGAGCAGTACTTC. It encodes CSAGDGAYEQYF.

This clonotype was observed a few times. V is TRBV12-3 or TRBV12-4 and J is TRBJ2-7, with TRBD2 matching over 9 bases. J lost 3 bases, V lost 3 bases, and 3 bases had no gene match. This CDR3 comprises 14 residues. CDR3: CASSFSGSIYEQYF. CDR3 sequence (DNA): TGTGCCAGCAGTTTTAGCGGGAGTATCTACGAGCAGTACTTC.

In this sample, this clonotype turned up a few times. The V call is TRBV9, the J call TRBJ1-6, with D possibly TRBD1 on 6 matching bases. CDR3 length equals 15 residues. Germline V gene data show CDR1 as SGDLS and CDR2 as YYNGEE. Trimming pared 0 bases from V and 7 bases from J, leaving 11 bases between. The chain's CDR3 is CASSVGTVSNSPLHF. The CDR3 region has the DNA TGTGCCAGCAGCGTAGGGACAGTATCGAATTCACCCCTCCACTTT.

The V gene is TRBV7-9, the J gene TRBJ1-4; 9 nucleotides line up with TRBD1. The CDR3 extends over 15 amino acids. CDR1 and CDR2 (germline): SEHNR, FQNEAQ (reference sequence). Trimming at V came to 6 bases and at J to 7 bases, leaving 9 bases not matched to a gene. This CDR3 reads CASSHAPGQGEKLFF. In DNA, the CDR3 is TGTGCCAGCAGTCATGCTCCGGGACAGGGTGAAAAACTGTTTTTT.